The sequence of this TCR beta chain was determined in a study of Ad26.COV2.S vaccination and SARS-CoV-2 variants. On the study more broadly: The donor participated in the COV1001 trial, in its Ad26.COV2.S arm. Ad26.COV2.S given intramuscularly, once or twice 56 days apart. Study-level findings and limits: Total T cell responses may have been underestimated by the TCR breadth and depth analyses. People who got the vaccine or the placebo had similar non-spike TCR breadth.

Described treatment: roughly 18 received Ad26.COV2.S at low or high dose, single or two shots; five or six received placebo; per-sample allocation not given. The samples were gathered on day 63 after the first injection of vaccine or placebo. CDR3 size: 15 residues. Trimming took off 8 bases at V and 5 bases at J, with 21 bases between the two ends. Remarks on this clone: The antigen remains undetermined.

Clones were sequenced by immunoSEQ multiplex PCR, and TCRdb holds only the in-frame ones, with some missing. The data show nearly 400,000 clones, with 89% seen just once and about 2% held by the top ten. Material: peripheral blood, obtained in a trial of Ad26.COV2.S vaccine versus placebo. The TCR originated in a person between 18 and 60 years old who received the Ad26.COV2.S COVID-19 vaccine or a placebo. This chain connects TRBV23-1 to TRBJ2-5, with D perhaps TRBD2 (5 bases). TRBV23-1 is an ORF, and what it does is uncertain. CDR3 residues: CASAGERPSLETQYF. CDR3 bases: TGCGCCAGCGCTGGAGAGCGGCCGAGTTTGGAGACCCAGTACTTC.